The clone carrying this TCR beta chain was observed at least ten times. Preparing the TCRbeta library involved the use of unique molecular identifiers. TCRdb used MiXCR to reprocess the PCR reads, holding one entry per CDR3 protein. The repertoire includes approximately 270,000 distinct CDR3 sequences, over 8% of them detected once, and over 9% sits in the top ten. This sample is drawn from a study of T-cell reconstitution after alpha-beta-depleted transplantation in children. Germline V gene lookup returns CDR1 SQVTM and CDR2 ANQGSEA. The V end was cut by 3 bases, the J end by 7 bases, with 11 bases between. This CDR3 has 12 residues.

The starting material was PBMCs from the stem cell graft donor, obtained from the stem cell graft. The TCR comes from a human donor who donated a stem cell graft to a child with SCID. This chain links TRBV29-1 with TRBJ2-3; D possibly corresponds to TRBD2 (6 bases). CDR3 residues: CSVERAGNTQYF. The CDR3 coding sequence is TGCAGCGTTGAGCGGGCGGGAAATACGCAGTATTTT.